The T cell receptor beta chain under discussion was sequenced for a study of persistence of HIV-infected CD4 T cells. In regard to this clone: Its cognate antigen is unknown.

Sequencing used immunoSEQ version 4 in survey mode. Here immunoSEQ multiplex PCR was the method, and the copy in TCRdb shows in-frame clones only, minus some. The data hold about 20,000 clones, with 50% to 70% observed a single time. The stimulus was an HIV-1 Gag 15-mer peptide pool, 0.9 to 1 ug/peptide/mL. Responding CD4+ T cells were sorted by upregulation of both CD40 ligand and CD69. Adults with HIV-1 started suppressive ART while chronically infected. Stimulated PBMCs had first been depleted of CD8+ T cells. The CDR3 sequence is 15 residues long. V was clipped by 0 bases and J by 4 bases, with 8 bases between them. CDR1 SGHTS and CDR2 YDEGEE come from the germline V gene. Study outcomes and limitations: Rare CMV-responding cells carrying HIV-1 proviruses were not analyzed separately for TCR.

This chain connects TRBV5-8 to TRBJ2-6, with D perhaps matching TRBD2 (5 bases). This sequence was found in an adult woman with HIV who was CMV-seropositive. The specimen comprised CD4+ T cells sorted from PBMCs after approximately 19-hour stimulation, sampled from a patient who received antiretroviral therapy. CDR3 bases: TGTGCCAGCAGCTTGGGAGGGTTAGGGGCCAACGTCCTGACTTTC. The encoded protein is CASSLGGLGANVLTF.